These 23 T cell receptor beta chains share one sample of origin, sequenced in a study of molecular identifiers for immune sequencing clone quantification. A single record per CDR3 protein comes from TCRdb applying MiXCR to the PCR reads. The sample yields roughly 40,000 distinct CDR3 sequences, 24% seen once. The specimen sequenced was naive CD8+ T cells from blood, with Jurkat cell RNA spiked in. Subset described: FACS-sorted CD8+CD4-CCR7+CD45RA+ naive T cells. The receptors were gathered from a human donor in good health. Some libraries in this study had Jurkat cell RNA spiked in.

As regards this clonotype: A much larger clone lies a single base off, so this may be a read error. This chain joins TRBV12-3 or TRBV12-4 and TRBJ1-5; 9 bases agree with TRBD1. The CDR3 length is 16 residues. DNA of the CDR3: TGTGCCGGCAGTTTGGCCCGGACAGGGGACAATCAGCCCCAGCATTTT. Protein: CAGSLARTGDNQPQHF.

This clonotype has a count of ten or more. The rearrangement joins TRBV7-2 to TRBJ1-5, with unresolved D. Germline V gene data show CDR1 as SGHTA and CDR2 as FQGNSA. V was pared by 0 bases and J by 0 bases, with 6 bases between. The CDR3 covers 15 residues. The DNA of the CDR3 is TGTGCCAGCAGCTTAGCCACTTTTAGCAATCAGCCCCAGCATTTT. This sequence encodes CASSLATFSNQPQHF.

About this clonotype: This could be a read error, since a much larger clone is one nucleotide away. The missing conserved phenylalanine or tryptophan at the end of this CDR3 makes a read error likely. The rearrangement links TRBV6-2 or TRBV6-3 to TRBJ2-5, with 10 positions matching TRBD2. The ends lost 6 bases at V and 5 bases at J; junction bases unmatched: 9. The CDR3 loop spans 15 amino acids. Germline V gene data show CDR1 as MNHEY and CDR2 as SVGEGT. The CDR3: CASSRAGGPYETQYS. Written as DNA, the CDR3 is TGTGCCAGCAGCAGAGCGGGAGGGCCTTATGAGACCCAGTACTCC.

This clonotype was found many times. The V call is TRBV6-5, the J call TRBJ1-2; no definite D call. The CDR3 totals 13 residues. CDR1 and CDR2 (germline): MNHEY, SVGAGI. V was cut by 2 bases and J by 1 base, with 5 bases left in between. The CDR3 spells CASSYSDNYGYTF. CDR3 in DNA: TGTGCCAGCAGTTACAGCGATAACTATGGCTACACCTTC.

At least ten counts were recorded for this clonotype. J is TRBJ2-7 and V is TRBV6-5, with D possibly matching TRBD1 (6 bases). The length of the CDR3 is 13 residues. Germline values: CDR1 MNHEY, CDR2 SVGAGI. With 2 bases removed from V and 6 bases from J, the gap between germline ends came to 11 bases. DNA of the CDR3: TGTGCCAGCAGTTACGGGGGCAACTCCGAGCAGTACTTC. This sequence encodes CASSYGGNSEQYF.

Worth noting for this clonotype: A much more abundant neighbour one base away suggests this may be a read error. The J gene is TRBJ2-6, the V gene TRBV9; tentatively, D is TRBD1 (5 bases). CDR3 length: 18 residues. Per the germline V gene, CDR1 is SGDLS and CDR2 is YYNGEE. CDR3 protein: CASNQDPQKESGANVPTF. In nucleotides, the CDR3 is TGTGCCAGCAACCAGGACCCCCAGAAAGAGTCTGGGGCCAACGTCCCGACTTTC.

In its sample, this clonotype was seen many times. The rearrangement uses TRBV7-9 and TRBJ1-3, with a weak D call TRBD1 (5 bases). CDR1 SEHNR and CDR2 FQNEAQ come from the germline V gene (reference sequence). The CDR3 runs to 16 residues. The V and J ends lost 5 bases and 1 base respectively, with 15 bases between them. CDR3 sequence reads: CASSPPVGGSGNTIYF. The CDR3 DNA reads as TGTGCCAGCAGCCCACCTGTGGGGGGTTCTGGAAACACCATATATTTT.

Note on this clonotype: Just one base apart from a much larger clone, this may be a read error. The chain links TRBV6-2 or TRBV6-3 to TRBJ2-1; D is uncertain. CDR3 length: 12 amino acids. Trimming removed 4 bases at V and 6 bases at J, with 7 bases between. Germline assignment: CDR1 MNHEY and CDR2 SVGEGT. The CDR3 is CASSSRVNEQFF. In nucleotides, the CDR3 is TGTGCCAGCAGTTCTAGGGTCAATGAGCAGTTCTTC.

This clonotype is judged medium-sized (0.01 to 0.1%). The chain employs TRBV3-1 and TRBJ2-3, with 14 bases aligning to TRBD2. Trimming cost V 4 bases and J 0 bases; bases outside gene matches: 6. The CDR3 loop spans 18 amino acids. Germline V gene data show CDR1 as LGHDT and CDR2 as YNNKEL (reference sequence). The CDR3 loop reads CASSPGLAGATSTDTQYF. CDR3 nucleotide sequence: TGTGCCAGCAGCCCGGGACTAGCGGGAGCGACTAGCACAGATACGCAGTATTTT.

A remark on this clonotype: Germline is not matched at one junction end, which may reflect a read error. The chain is built from TRBV29-1 and TRBJ2-3, with 13 bases fitting TRBD2. The length of the CDR3 is 21 residues. CDR1 SQVTM and CDR2 ANQGSEA come from the germline V gene. Written as DNA, the CDR3 is TGCAGCGTTGAATCGGGAGCAGGACTAGCGGGAGAGGCTGTATTCTCAGGTACGCGGTATTTT. Translating gives CSVESGAGLAGEAVFSGTRYF.

There are many counts of this clonotype. This rearrangement joins TRBV4-3 to TRBJ2-7, with TRBD1 matching over 8 bases. Germline trimming cut 1 base from V and 3 bases from J; bases unmatched to any gene: 8. CDR1 is LGHNA, CDR2 YSLEER, per germline. This CDR3 is 16 amino acids long. The CDR3 sequence is CASSQVPGQEGYEQYF. CDR3 DNA sequence: TGCGCCAGCAGCCAAGTTCCGGGACAGGAAGGCTACGAGCAGTACTTC.

This clonotype was picked up one time. It may be a read error: a sequence one base away is much more abundant. V usage is TRBV24-1 and J usage is TRBJ2-6; 10 positions match TRBD1. Germline V gene sequence: CDR1 KGHDR, CDR2 SFDVKD. The CDR3 spans 18 residues. The CDR3 bases are TGTGCCGCCAGTGACACCCGACAGGGGGCAGTTGGGGCCAACGTCCTGACTTTC. Protein product: CAASDTRQGAVGANVLTF.

The chain links TRBV27 to TRBJ2-7, with unresolved D. The CDR3 runs to 13 residues. V lost 5 bases and J 2 bases, leaving 10 bases between the germline ends. In germline, CDR1 is MNHEY, CDR2 SMNVEV (reference sequence). The DNA for the CDR3 is TGTGCCAGCAGTGCGCAGGTCCCCTACGAGCAGTACTTC. The encoded protein is CASSAQVPYEQYF.

In regard to this clonotype: The junction departs from germline at one end; a sequencing error may be responsible. The genes are TRBV5-1 and TRBJ2-3; 12 bases are shared with TRBD2. The CDR3 runs 18 residues. Germline CDR1 is SGHRS and CDR2 is YFSETQ. CDR3 loop: CAGSEGLAGRHSTDTQYF. Written as DNA, the CDR3 is TGCGCCGGCAGCGAAGGACTAGCGGGGCGGCACAGCACAGATACGCAGTATTTT.

In its sample, this clonotype was seen many times. This chain connects TRBV12-3 or TRBV12-4 to TRBJ1-2; D uncertain. The V end lost 6 bases, the J end lost 3 bases, and 17 bases lay between the germline ends. The CDR3 has 15 residues. CDR3 DNA sequence: TGTGCCAGCAGCCCGTCGACCACAGATGACTATGGCTACACCTTC. Amino acids: CASSPSTTDDYGYTF.

Remarks on this clonotype: A much larger clone lies a single base off, so this may be a read error. The gene calls are TRBV27 and TRBJ1-5, with D perhaps TRBD1 (6 bases). Germline V gives CDR1 MNHEY, CDR2 SMNVEV (reference sequence). Trimming cost V 2 bases and J 6 bases, with 20 bases left between them. This CDR3 is 17 amino acids long. The CDR3 sequence is CASSLVGRRGAGQPQHF. In DNA, the CDR3 is TGTGCCAGCAGTTTAGTTGGGAGGCGGGGGGCTGGTCAGCCCCAGCATTTT.

About this clonotype itself: A much more abundant neighbour one base away suggests this may be a read error. The rearrangement joins TRBV5-4 to TRBJ2-1, with a tentative D call TRBD2 (6 bases). The CDR3 is made up of 14 amino acids. Germline CDR1 SGHNT, CDR2 YYREEE (reference sequence). As DNA, the CDR3 is TGTGCCAGCAACTTGTTTGGACTACTAAGAGAGCAGTTCTTC. Translating gives CASNLFGLLREQFF.

This clonotype has at least ten counts. This chain connects TRBV28 to TRBJ2-3; tentatively, D is TRBD2 (7 bases). The V end was cut by 3 bases, the J end by 1 base, with 11 bases between. Germline CDR1 and CDR2: MDHEN and SYDVKM. This CDR3 contains 15 residues. The CDR3 DNA follows: TGTGCCAGCAGTTTTCGGGGGGCGGGCACAGATACGCAGTATTTT. Translated, it gives CASSFRGAGTDTQYF.

At least ten counts were recorded for this clonotype. The chain recombines TRBV5-1 with TRBJ1-2, with no clear D. Trimming shortened V by 0 bases and J by 2 bases, and 11 bases separated the two germline ends. This CDR3 is 15 amino acids long. Germline CDR1 and CDR2: SGHRS and YFSETQ. The chain's CDR3 is CASSLVPGPNYGYTF. Written as DNA, the CDR3 is TGCGCCAGCAGCTTGGTGCCGGGCCCCAACTATGGCTACACCTTC.

To note about this clonotype: The CDR3 does not end in the conserved phenylalanine or tryptophan, so this is likely a read error. Because the CDR3's place on the DNA is in doubt, the DNA is left out and the CDR3 is given as listed by TCRdb. J is TRBJ1-5 and V is TRBV15; TRBD1 is the table's D call, not checked against the DNA. The CDR3 has 14 residues if both end residues are counted. Germline CDR1 LNHNV, CDR2 YYDKDF (reference sequence). The CDR3 is CATRQGGLNQPQHY.

A note on this clonotype: Just one base apart from a much larger clone, this may be a read error. The gene calls are TRBV6-5 and TRBJ2-7; D not resolved. V gave up 8 bases and J gave up 3 bases, with 17 bases separating them. The CDR3 is 14 residues long. The germline V gene encodes CDR1 MNHEY and CDR2 SVGAGI. CDR3 loop: CASSLVEEIYEQYF. The CDR3 DNA sequence: TGTGCCAGCTCTTTGGTCGAGGAGATCTACGAGCAGTACTTC.

This clonotype came up a few times. One base away lies a much larger clone, so this may be a sequencing read error. Because the CDR3 is missing its conserved closing phenylalanine or tryptophan, this is likely a read error. V and J are TRBV14 and TRBJ2-7, with TRBD1 as a possible D gene (5 bases). V lost 1 base and J 2 bases, leaving 9 bases between the germline ends. Germline V lookup: CDR1 SGHDN, CDR2 FVKESK. CDR3 length: 14 amino acids. CDR3: CASSQVHRPYEQYL. The CDR3, as DNA: TGTGCCAGCAGCCAAGTTCACAGGCCCTACGAGCAGTACCTC.

To note about this clonotype: The junction shows a germline mismatch at one end, possibly a read error. The rearrangement joins TRBV27 to TRBJ2-7; no definite D call. The CDR3 extends over 14 amino acids. CDR1 MNHEY and CDR2 SMNVEV come from the germline V gene (reference sequence). CDR3 loop: CASSCSGSSSEQYF. The CDR3 DNA follows: TGTGCCAGCAGTTGCTCCGGCAGCTCCTCCGAGCAGTACTTC.